Given below is one T cell receptor beta chain in context. V trimming: 6 bases; J trimming: 5 bases; junction bases outside the gene matches: 12. The length of the CDR3 is 16 residues. Germline CDR1 reads SNHLY; CDR2 reads FYNNEI. Recruits, aged about 18 to 90 years, lived in 24 US areas. The source of the sample is a study of blood T cell repertoires in COVID-19. Sequencing used immunoSEQ multiplex PCR; TCRdb keeps in-frame clones, though not all of them. The sample has fewer than 250,000 clones, roughly 88% seen once. Sequencing was performed on PBMCs or T cells enriched from blood (not recorded which). This chain links TRBV2 with TRBJ2-3, with 9 bases that match TRBD2. The receptor was derived from a woman aged 25 to 45 who had been exposed to COVID-19. The CDR3 protein is CASSPLAGAGRDTQYF. The CDR3 DNA sequence: TGTGCCAGCAGCCCTTTAGCGGGAGCGGGGAGAGATACGCAGTATTTT.